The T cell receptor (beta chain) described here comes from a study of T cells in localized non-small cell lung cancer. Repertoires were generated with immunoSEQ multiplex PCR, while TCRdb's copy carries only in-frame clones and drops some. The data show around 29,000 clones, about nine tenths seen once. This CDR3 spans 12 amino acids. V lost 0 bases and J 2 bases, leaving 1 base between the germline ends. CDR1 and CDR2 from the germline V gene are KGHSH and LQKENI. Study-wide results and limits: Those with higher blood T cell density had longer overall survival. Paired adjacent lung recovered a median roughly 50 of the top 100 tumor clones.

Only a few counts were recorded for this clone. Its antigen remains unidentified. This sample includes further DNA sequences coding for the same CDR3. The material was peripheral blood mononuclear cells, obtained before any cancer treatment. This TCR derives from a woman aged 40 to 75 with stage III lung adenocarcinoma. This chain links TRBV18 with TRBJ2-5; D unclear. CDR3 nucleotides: TGTGCCAGCTCACCACCTCAAGAGACCCAGTACTTC. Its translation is CASSPPQETQYF. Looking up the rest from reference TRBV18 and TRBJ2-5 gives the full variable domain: NAGVMQNPRHLVRRRGQEARLRCSPMKGHSHVYWYRQLPEEGLKFMVYLQKENIIDESGMPKERFSAEFPKEGPSILRIQQVVRGDSAAYFCASSPPQETQYFGPGTRLLVL.